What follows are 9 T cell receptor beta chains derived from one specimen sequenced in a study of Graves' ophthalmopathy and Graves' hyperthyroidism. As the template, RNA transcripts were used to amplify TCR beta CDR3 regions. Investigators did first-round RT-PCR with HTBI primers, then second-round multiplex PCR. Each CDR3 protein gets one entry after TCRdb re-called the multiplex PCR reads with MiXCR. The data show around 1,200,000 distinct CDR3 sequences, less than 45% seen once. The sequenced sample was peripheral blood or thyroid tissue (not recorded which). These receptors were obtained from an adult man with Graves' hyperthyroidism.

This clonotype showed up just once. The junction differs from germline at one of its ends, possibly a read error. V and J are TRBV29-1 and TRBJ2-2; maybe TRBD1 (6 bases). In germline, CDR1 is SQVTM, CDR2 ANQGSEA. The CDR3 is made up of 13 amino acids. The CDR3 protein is CSVRTANTGELLF. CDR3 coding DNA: TGCAGCGTGAGGACAGCTAACACCGGGGAGCTGCTTTTT.

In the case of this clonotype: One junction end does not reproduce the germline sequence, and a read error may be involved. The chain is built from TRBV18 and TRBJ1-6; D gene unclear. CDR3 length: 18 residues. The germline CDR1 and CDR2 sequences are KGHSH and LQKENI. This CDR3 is CATSPTRIQSSYNSPLHF. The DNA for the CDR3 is TGTGCCACCTCACCAACCAGGATTCAGAGCTCCTATAATTCACCCCTCCACTTT.

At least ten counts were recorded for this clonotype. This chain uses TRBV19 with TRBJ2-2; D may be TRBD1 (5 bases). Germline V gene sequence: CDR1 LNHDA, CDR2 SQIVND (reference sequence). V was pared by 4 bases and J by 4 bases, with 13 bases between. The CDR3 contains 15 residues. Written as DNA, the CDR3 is TGTGCCAGTAGTACCATACAGGTGGCCACCGGGGAGCTGTTTTTT. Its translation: CASSTIQVATGELFF. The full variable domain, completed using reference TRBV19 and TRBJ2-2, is DGGITQSPKYLFRKEGQNVTLSCEQNLNHDAMYWYRQDPGQGLRLIYYSQIVNDFQKGDIAEGYSVSREKKESFPLTVTSAQKNPTAFYLCASSTIQVATGELFFGEGSRLTVL.

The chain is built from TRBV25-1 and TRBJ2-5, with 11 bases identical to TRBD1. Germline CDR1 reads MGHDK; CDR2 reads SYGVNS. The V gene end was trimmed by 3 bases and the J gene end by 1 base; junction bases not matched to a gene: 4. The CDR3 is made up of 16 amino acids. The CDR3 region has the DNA TGTGCCAGCAGTGACCCAGGACAGGGGGCCCAAGAGACCCAGTACTTC. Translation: CASSDPGQGAQETQYF.

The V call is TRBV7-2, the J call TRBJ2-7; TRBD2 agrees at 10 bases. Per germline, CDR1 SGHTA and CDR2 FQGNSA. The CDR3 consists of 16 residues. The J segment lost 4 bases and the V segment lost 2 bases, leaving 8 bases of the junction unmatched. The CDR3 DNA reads TGTGCCAGCAGCTTACCACCTAGCGGGAGTACGTACGAGCAGTACTTC. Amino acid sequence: CASSLPPSGSTYEQYF.

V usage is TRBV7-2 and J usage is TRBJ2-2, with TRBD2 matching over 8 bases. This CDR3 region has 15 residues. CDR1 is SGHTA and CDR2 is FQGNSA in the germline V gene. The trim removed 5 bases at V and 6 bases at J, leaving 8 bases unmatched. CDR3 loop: CASSPKGGGPGELFF. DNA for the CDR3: TGTGCCAGCAGCCCGAAGGGCGGGGGGCCCGGGGAGCTGTTTTTT. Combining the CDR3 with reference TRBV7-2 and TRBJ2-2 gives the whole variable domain GAGVSQSPSNKVTEKGKDVELRCDPISGHTALYWYRQSLGQGLEFLIYFQGNSAPDKSGLPSDRFSAERTGGSVSTLTIQRTQQEDSAVYLCASSPKGGGPGELFFGEGSRLTVL.

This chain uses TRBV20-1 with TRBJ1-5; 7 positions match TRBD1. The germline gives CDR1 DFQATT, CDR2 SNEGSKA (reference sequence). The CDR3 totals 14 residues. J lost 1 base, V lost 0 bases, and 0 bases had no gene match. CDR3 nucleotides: TGCAGTGCTAGAGAGGGACAGAGCAATCAGCCCCAGCATTTT. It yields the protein CSAREGQSNQPQHF.

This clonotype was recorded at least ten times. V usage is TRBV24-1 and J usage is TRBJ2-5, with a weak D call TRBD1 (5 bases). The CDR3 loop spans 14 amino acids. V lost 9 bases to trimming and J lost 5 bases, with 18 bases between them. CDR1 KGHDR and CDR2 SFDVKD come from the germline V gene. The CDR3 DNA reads TGTGCCACCGGAGATTCAGGGTTTCCGGAGACCCAGTACTTC. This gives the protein CATGDSGFPETQYF.

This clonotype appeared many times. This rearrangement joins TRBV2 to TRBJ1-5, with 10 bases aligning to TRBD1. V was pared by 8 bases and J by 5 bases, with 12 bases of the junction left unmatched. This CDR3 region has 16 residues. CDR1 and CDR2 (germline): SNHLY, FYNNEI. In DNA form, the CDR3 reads TGTGCCAGCGGGGATCCGGGACAGGGGTTCGATCAGCCCCAGCATTTT. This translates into CASGDPGQGFDQPQHF.